The 31 T cell receptor beta chains below were found in one sample sequenced in a study of cytomegalovirus exposure and HLA in healthy donors. A multiplex PCR was run with 60 Vbeta primers and 13 Jbeta primers. Sequenced by immunoSEQ multiplex PCR; TCRdb stores in-frame clones only, minus some. The sample includes 100,000 to 150,000 clones, around 78% of them seen just once. The sequenced sample consisted of PBMCs. The source of these receptors is a man aged 18 to 29 in good health and CMV-seropositive.

This clone has a single count. The chain links TRBV2 to TRBJ2-1, with 10 bases identical to TRBD2. V shed 6 bases, J shed 7 bases, and the junction held 6 bases outside the gene matches. This CDR3 region has 14 residues. Per the germline V gene, CDR1 is SNHLY and CDR2 is FYNNEI. CDR3 bases: TGTGCCAGCAGGGTAGCGGGGGGCCAAAATGAGCAGTTCTTC. Encoded protein: CASRVAGGQNEQFF.

This sequence joins TRBV11-2 and TRBJ2-1; D gene unclear. V gave up 5 bases and J gave up 7 bases, with 15 bases separating them. The CDR3 runs 14 residues. Germline V gene data show CDR1 as SGHAT and CDR2 as FQNNGV. CDR3 amino acids: CASSPPVSVNEQFF. The CDR3 region has the DNA TGTGCCAGCAGCCCCCCCGTGTCCGTAAATGAGCAGTTCTTC.

The J gene is TRBJ1-1, the V gene TRBV19; 10 bases are a match to TRBD1. Germline V gene lookup returns CDR1 LNHDA and CDR2 SQIVND (reference sequence). J was trimmed by 7 bases and V by 9 bases; bases with no gene match: 14. The CDR3 length is 15 residues. CDR3 nucleotide sequence: TGTGCCAGCCGAATATGGACAGGGGGGGATGGTGAAGCTTTCTTT. It is translated as CASRIWTGGDGEAFF.

V is TRBV30 and J is TRBJ1-1; D ambiguous. From germline, CDR1 is GTSNPN and CDR2 SVGIG (reference sequence). V was clipped by 4 bases and J by 4 bases, with 16 bases between them. This CDR3 spans 14 amino acids. CDR3 sequence: CAWNGGVMGTEAFF. CDR3 sequence (DNA): TGTGCCTGGAATGGAGGTGTCATGGGCACTGAAGCTTTCTTT.

Only one count was recorded for this clone. The chain joins TRBV18 to TRBJ2-7, with D possibly matching TRBD2 (6 bases). The germline gives CDR1 KGHSH, CDR2 LQKENI. This CDR3 is built from 14 residues. Trimming pared 2 bases from V and 6 bases from J, leaving 14 bases between. CDR3 loop: CASSPGRDLGEQYF. For the CDR3, the DNA is TGTGCCAGCTCACCAGGGCGGGACCTGGGCGAGCAGTACTTC.

V is TRBV27 and J is TRBJ2-1; TRBD2 agrees at 10 bases. Germline CDR1 and CDR2: MNHEY and SMNVEV (reference sequence). CDR3 size: 15 residues. J was trimmed by 7 bases and V by 2 bases; bases with no gene match: 5. The CDR3 coding sequence is TGTGCCAGCAGTTTAGGAGCGGGGGGGCGTAATGAGCAGTTCTTC. Translation: CASSLGAGGRNEQFF.

V and J are TRBV5-4 and TRBJ2-1; D is ambiguous. The CDR3 totals 12 residues. CDR1 and CDR2 from the germline V gene are SGHNT and YYREEE (reference sequence). The V and J ends lost 0 bases and 6 bases respectively, with 4 bases between them. In DNA form, the CDR3 reads TGTGCCAGCAGCTTGGGCAGCAATGAGCAGTTCTTC. Its protein product is CASSLGSNEQFF. The full variable domain, with the rest looked up from reference TRBV5-4 and TRBJ2-1, is ETGVTQSPTHLIKTRGQQVTLRCSSQSGHNTVSWYQQALGQGPQFIFQYYREEENGRGNFPPRFSGLQFPNYSSELNVNALELDDSALYLCASSLGSNEQFFGPGTRLTVL.

This chain connects TRBV9 to TRBJ2-2; TRBD1 matches 9 bases. Germline-derived CDR1 and CDR2 are SGDLS and YYNGEE. Trimming removed 3 bases from V and 1 base from J; junction bases left unmatched: 13. The length of the CDR3 is 19 residues. CDR3 nucleotide sequence: TGTGCCAGCAGCGGTGGGACAGGGAATATGGGATGGAACACCGGGGAGCTGTTTTTT. Its translation is CASSGGTGNMGWNTGELFF.

Only a few counts were recorded for this clone. The CDR3 region is CASSLYIQGFSYGYTF. CDR3 nucleotide sequence: TGCGCCAGCAGCCTATACATACAGGGGTTTAGCTATGGCTACACCTTC. This chain joins TRBV4-1 and TRBJ1-2, with 7 bases lining up with TRBD1. Per the germline V gene, CDR1 is MGHRA and CDR2 is YSYEKL. Trimming cost V 4 bases and J 4 bases; bases outside gene matches: 12. CDR3 length: 16 amino acids.

This sequence joins TRBV19 and TRBJ1-5; no clear D gene. This CDR3 is built from 12 residues. Trimming pared 1 base from V and 7 bases from J, leaving 5 bases between. Germline V gene lookup returns CDR1 LNHDA and CDR2 SQIVND (reference sequence). Written as DNA, the CDR3 is TGTGCCAGTAGTATAGGCGGACAGCCCCAGCATTTT. Amino acid sequence: CASSIGGQPQHF. The entire variable domain, with the rest obtained from reference TRBV19 and TRBJ1-5, is as follows: DGGITQSPKYLFRKEGQNVTLSCEQNLNHDAMYWYRQDPGQGLRLIYYSQIVNDFQKGDIAEGYSVSREKKESFPLTVTSAQKNPTAFYLCASSIGGQPQHFGDGTRLSIL.

This clone was counted only a few times. This chain joins TRBV4-1 and TRBJ1-5; 9 bases map to TRBD1. V trimming: 4 bases; J trimming: 8 bases; junction bases outside the gene matches: 9. Germline CDR1 reads MGHRA; CDR2 reads YSYEKL. This CDR3 is 15 amino acids long. The CDR3 bases are TGCGCCAGCAGCCGAGGGACAGGGAACCGAGAGCCCCAGCATTTT. Protein product: CASSRGTGNREPQHF.

This clone came up a few times. The CDR3 loop is CASSQVQGATEAFF. CDR3 nucleotides: TGCGCCAGCAGCCAAGTACAGGGGGCCACTGAAGCTTTCTTT. The chain couples TRBV4-1 to TRBJ1-1; 9 bases match TRBD1. The germline gives CDR1 MGHRA, CDR2 YSYEKL. V shed 1 base and J 4 bases; nucleotides not matched to a gene: 1. This CDR3 contains 14 residues.

The chain uses TRBV5-1 and TRBJ1-4; 7 bases align to TRBD1. The CDR3 has 15 amino acids. Germline CDR1 reads SGHRS; CDR2 reads YFSETQ. With 4 bases clipped from V and 2 bases from J, the junction kept 5 bases outside the gene matches. Written as DNA, the CDR3 is TGCGCCAGCAGCGAGGGGGCATCGACTAATGAAAAACTGTTTTTT. This encodes CASSEGASTNEKLFF.

V and J are TRBV7-3 and TRBJ2-2; 10 bases match TRBD1. The CDR3 sequence is 16 residues long. V shed 5 bases and J 6 bases; nucleotides not matched to a gene: 9. Germline V CDR1 and CDR2: SGHTA, FQGTGA. The CDR3 DNA reads as TGTGCCAGCAGCCTAGTCCGGGACAGGGGACCCGGGGAGCTGTTTTTT. It is translated as CASSLVRDRGPGELFF.

V and J are TRBV11-1 and TRBJ1-1; TRBD1 might be the D (6 bases). The CDR3 has 17 residues. V gave up 7 bases and J gave up 7 bases, with 28 bases separating them. CDR1 is SGHAT and CDR2 is FQDESV in the germline V gene (reference sequence). The CDR3 reads CASTHGGAIKIAGEAFF. CDR3 coding DNA: TGTGCCAGCACCCACGGGGGGGCAATAAAAATAGCTGGTGAAGCTTTCTTT.

The chain is built from TRBV30 and TRBJ2-3; D gene unclear. V shed 6 bases and J shed 4 bases, with 14 bases lying between them. Germline CDR1 reads GTSNPN; CDR2 reads SVGIG (reference sequence). The CDR3 covers 13 residues. The CDR3 sequence is CACGPPAADTQYF. In nucleotides, the CDR3 is TGTGCCTGTGGGCCTCCGGCCGCAGATACGCAGTATTTT.

The table lists this clone with a few counts. V is TRBV19 and J is TRBJ1-5; 9 positions match TRBD1. The V segment lost 7 bases and the J segment 4 bases; nucleotides outside the gene matches: 2. The CDR3 consists of 13 residues. Germline V gene lookup returns CDR1 LNHDA and CDR2 SQIVND (reference sequence). The CDR3 is CASMTGGNQPQHF. CDR3 sequence (DNA): TGTGCCAGTATGACAGGGGGGAATCAGCCCCAGCATTTT. Using reference TRBV19 and TRBJ1-5 for the parts outside the CDR3, the full variable domain is DGGITQSPKYLFRKEGQNVTLSCEQNLNHDAMYWYRQDPGQGLRLIYYSQIVNDFQKGDIAEGYSVSREKKESFPLTVTSAQKNPTAFYLCASMTGGNQPQHFGDGTRLSIL.

This chain joins TRBV7-8 and TRBJ2-3, with D perhaps TRBD2 (5 bases). CDR1 SGHVS and CDR2 FQNEAQ come from the germline V gene. With 4 bases removed from V and 0 bases from J, the gap between germline ends came to 8 bases. The length of the CDR3 is 14 residues. CDR3 residues: CASSSGVSTDTQYF. The CDR3 DNA is TGTGCCAGCAGCTCCGGGGTTAGCACAGATACGCAGTATTTT.

The chain couples TRBV2 to TRBJ2-1; D possibly corresponds to TRBD1 (5 bases). The CDR3 totals 14 residues. Germline V gene sequence: CDR1 SNHLY, CDR2 FYNNEI. The ends were cut back, 6 bases at V and 0 bases at J, with 9 bases in the middle. DNA for the CDR3: TGTGCCAGCAGCCAGACAGACTCCTACAATGAGCAGTTCTTC. Its protein is CASSQTDSYNEQFF.

The chain has TRBV5-6 and TRBJ1-2; tentative D call: TRBD1 (6 bases). In germline, CDR1 is SGHDT, CDR2 YYEEEE. This CDR3 is 13 amino acids long. Trimming took off 3 bases at V and 3 bases at J, with 9 bases between the two ends. In DNA, the CDR3 is TGTGCCAGCAGCTACGGGACACACTATGGCTACACCTTC. This sequence encodes CASSYGTHYGYTF.

The chain combines TRBV10-3 with TRBJ1-1; maybe TRBD1 (5 bases). V was shortened by 2 bases and J by 7 bases, with 11 bases between the two germline ends. Per the germline V gene, CDR1 is ENHRY and CDR2 is SYGVKD. The CDR3 spans 13 residues. This CDR3 reads CAISEAGWREAFF. The CDR3, as DNA: TGTGCCATCAGTGAGGCAGGGTGGCGTGAAGCTTTCTTT.

The chain links TRBV30 to TRBJ1-4; 11 bases map to TRBD1. The CDR3 contains 13 residues. V shed 8 bases, J shed 7 bases, and the junction held 6 bases outside the gene matches. Germline V gives CDR1 GTSNPN, CDR2 SVGIG (reference sequence). Here the CDR3 reads CARSGTGGEKLFF. In DNA form, the CDR3 reads TGTGCCCGTTCCGGGACAGGGGGTGAAAAACTGTTTTTT.

The V call is TRBV19, the J call TRBJ1-5, with 9 nucleotides matching TRBD1. Germline V CDR1 and CDR2: LNHDA, SQIVND (reference sequence). With 3 bases clipped from V and 3 bases from J, the junction kept 9 bases outside the gene matches. This CDR3 is 17 amino acids long. The CDR3 nucleotides read TGTGCCAGTAGTATTGGACAGGGGATTGGAGCCAATCAGCCCCAGCATTTT. It is translated as CASSIGQGIGANQPQHF.

The J gene is TRBJ2-3, the V gene TRBV13, with TRBD1 matching 7 bases. Per the germline V gene, CDR1 is PRHDT and CDR2 is FYEKMQ (reference sequence). The CDR3 spans 15 residues. Trimming took 5 bases from V and 3 from J; bases not matched to a gene: 8. The CDR3 coding sequence is TGTGCCAGCAGCCCCGGAGGCAGGGGGACAGATACGCAGTATTTT. It codes for CASSPGGRGTDTQYF. Combining the CDR3 with reference TRBV13 and TRBJ2-3 gives the whole variable domain AAGVIQSPRHLIKEKRETATLKCYPIPRHDTVYWYQQGPGQDPQFLISFYEKMQSDKGSIPDRFSAQQFSDYHSELNMSSLELGDSALYFCASSPGGRGTDTQYFGPGTRLTVL.

This clone showed up just once. V is TRBV6-5 and J is TRBJ1-1; D is ambiguous. This CDR3 has 11 residues. Trimming cost V 6 bases and J 8 bases, with 10 bases left between them. Germline lookup yields CDR1 MNHEY and CDR2 SVGAGI. Written as DNA, the CDR3 is TGTGCCAGCAGCCGACTTAACGAAGCTTTCTTT. It translates to CASSRLNEAFF.

Here the CDR3 reads CASSSSSYEQYF. The CDR3 DNA sequence: TGTGCCAGTAGTTCGAGCTCCTACGAGCAGTACTTC. V gene TRBV19 combines with J gene TRBJ2-7; no clear D. Trimming left V 5 bases short and J 0 bases short, with 5 bases between. Germline CDR1 is LNHDA and CDR2 is SQIVND (reference sequence). The CDR3 spans 12 residues. The full variable domain, with the rest looked up from reference TRBV19 and TRBJ2-7, is DGGITQSPKYLFRKEGQNVTLSCEQNLNHDAMYWYRQDPGQGLRLIYYSQIVNDFQKGDIAEGYSVSREKKESFPLTVTSAQKNPTAFYLCASSSSSYEQYFGPGTRLTVT.

The V and J genes are TRBV7-9 and TRBJ2-7; 7 nucleotides agree with TRBD1. Germline CDR1 reads SEHNR; CDR2 reads FQNEAQ (reference sequence). The CDR3 length is 15 residues. The ends lost 1 base at V and 6 bases at J; junction bases unmatched: 9. DNA of the CDR3: TGTGCCAGCAGCTTAGAACAGGGGAAGACTGGCGAGCAGTACTTC. Amino acid sequence: CASSLEQGKTGEQYF.

The chain is built from TRBV10-3 and TRBJ1-5; tentative D call: TRBD1 (6 bases). The CDR3 has 12 amino acids. Trimming shortened V by 10 bases and J by 2 bases, and 9 bases separated the two germline ends. Germline CDR1 reads ENHRY; CDR2 reads SYGVKD. The CDR3 spells CATRQGNQPQHF. The CDR3 bases are TGTGCCACCCGACAGGGCAATCAGCCCCAGCATTTT.

This clone occurred a few times. V and J are TRBV4-1 and TRBJ1-2; no definite D call. Germline CDR1 is MGHRA and CDR2 is YSYEKL. V lost 1 base, J lost 4 bases, and 16 bases lay in between. The CDR3 consists of 16 residues. The CDR3 DNA reads TGCGCCAGCAGCCAAGGGGGAGATCCCAAGGGCTATGGCTACACCTTC. Its translation is CASSQGGDPKGYGYTF.

The V and J genes are TRBV27 and TRBJ2-7; 8 bases agree with TRBD1. The CDR3 is 18 amino acids. The germline gives CDR1 MNHEY, CDR2 SMNVEV (reference sequence). V lost 7 bases to trimming and J lost 5 bases; unmatched junction nucleotides: 22. CDR3 DNA: TGTGCCAGCACAATTTCTCCGGGACAGGCCTATAAAAATGACGAGCAGTACTTC. The encoded protein is CASTISPGQAYKNDEQYF.

The gene calls are TRBV28 and TRBJ2-7; 10 bases map to TRBD1. The V segment lost 4 bases and the J segment 3 bases; nucleotides outside the gene matches: 6. The CDR3 has 15 residues. Germline values: CDR1 MDHEN, CDR2 SYDVKM. CDR3 sequence reads: CASSSPGTGDYEQYF. The CDR3 bases are TGTGCCAGCAGTTCCCCCGGGACAGGGGACTACGAGCAGTACTTC. The whole variable domain, remainder taken from reference TRBV28 and TRBJ2-7, is DVKVTQSSRYLVKRTGEKVFLECVQDMDHENMFWYRQDPGLGLRLIYFSYDVKMKEKGDIPEGYSVSREKKERFSLILESASTNQTSMYLCASSSPGTGDYEQYFGPGTRLTVT.